The clone carrying this T cell receptor (beta chain) occurred once. The data originate from a study of OX40 agonist ivuxolimab in advanced cancers. The wider study: The treatment was a fully human IgG2 OX40 agonist, ivuxolimab. At doses from 0.01 to 10 mg/kg, patients were given intravenous ivuxolimab every 2 weeks. Dose-escalation cases comprised hepatocellular carcinoma, melanoma, renal cell or head and neck cancer. Participants could have had prior anti-PD-1, anti-PD-L1 or anti-CTLA-4 therapy, and less than 45% had some.

Germline values: CDR1 SGHVS, CDR2 FNYEAQ. The length of the CDR3 is 18 residues. J gave up 3 bases and V 0 bases, and 10 bases lay outside the gene matches. Repertoires were generated with immunoSEQ multiplex PCR, while TCRdb's copy carries only in-frame clones and drops some. The sample lists tens of thousands of clones; about 86% were seen once. The rearrangement joins TRBV7-6 to TRBJ2-3; 9 bases are shared with TRBD1. The TCR comes from an adult with an advanced solid tumor such as melanoma, head and neck, liver or kidney cancer. Sequencing was performed on CD4+ or CD8+ T cells sorted from blood, taken in a trial of the OX40 agonist ivuxolimab. CDR3 nucleotides: TGTGCCAGCAGCTTAGCACCTTCGGGACAGGGAACTACAGATACGCAGTATTTT. Translated: CASSLAPSGQGTTDTQYF. The variable domain in full, with the rest retrieved from reference TRBV7-6 and TRBJ2-3, is GAGVSQSPRYKVTKRGQDVALRCDPISGHVSLYWYRQALGQGPEFLTYFNYEAQQDKSGLPNDRFSAERPEGSISTLTIQRTEQRDSAMYRCASSLAPSGQGTTDTQYFGPGTRLTVL.